This record covers a single T cell receptor (beta chain). The data originate from a study of response to subunit inactivated influenza vaccine. Germline V CDR1 and CDR2: SQVTM, ANQGSEA. This CDR3 contains 13 residues. V lost 7 bases, J lost 8 bases, and 11 bases stayed unmatched. TCRdb re-called the RT-PCR reads with MiXCR, one entry per CDR3 protein. The table records 530,000 or so distinct CDR3 sequences, approximately 14% of them present only once. The starting material was PBMCs from blood, obtained 11 to 12 days after vaccination. The source of this sequence is a man aged 45-60 years who received an inactivated influenza vaccine. The chain employs TRBV29-1 and TRBJ2-1, with 7 nucleotides matching TRBD1. For the CDR3, the DNA is TGCAGCGCCTTTAGACAGGGAAGGCATGAGCAGTTCTTC. It yields the protein CSAFRQGRHEQFF.